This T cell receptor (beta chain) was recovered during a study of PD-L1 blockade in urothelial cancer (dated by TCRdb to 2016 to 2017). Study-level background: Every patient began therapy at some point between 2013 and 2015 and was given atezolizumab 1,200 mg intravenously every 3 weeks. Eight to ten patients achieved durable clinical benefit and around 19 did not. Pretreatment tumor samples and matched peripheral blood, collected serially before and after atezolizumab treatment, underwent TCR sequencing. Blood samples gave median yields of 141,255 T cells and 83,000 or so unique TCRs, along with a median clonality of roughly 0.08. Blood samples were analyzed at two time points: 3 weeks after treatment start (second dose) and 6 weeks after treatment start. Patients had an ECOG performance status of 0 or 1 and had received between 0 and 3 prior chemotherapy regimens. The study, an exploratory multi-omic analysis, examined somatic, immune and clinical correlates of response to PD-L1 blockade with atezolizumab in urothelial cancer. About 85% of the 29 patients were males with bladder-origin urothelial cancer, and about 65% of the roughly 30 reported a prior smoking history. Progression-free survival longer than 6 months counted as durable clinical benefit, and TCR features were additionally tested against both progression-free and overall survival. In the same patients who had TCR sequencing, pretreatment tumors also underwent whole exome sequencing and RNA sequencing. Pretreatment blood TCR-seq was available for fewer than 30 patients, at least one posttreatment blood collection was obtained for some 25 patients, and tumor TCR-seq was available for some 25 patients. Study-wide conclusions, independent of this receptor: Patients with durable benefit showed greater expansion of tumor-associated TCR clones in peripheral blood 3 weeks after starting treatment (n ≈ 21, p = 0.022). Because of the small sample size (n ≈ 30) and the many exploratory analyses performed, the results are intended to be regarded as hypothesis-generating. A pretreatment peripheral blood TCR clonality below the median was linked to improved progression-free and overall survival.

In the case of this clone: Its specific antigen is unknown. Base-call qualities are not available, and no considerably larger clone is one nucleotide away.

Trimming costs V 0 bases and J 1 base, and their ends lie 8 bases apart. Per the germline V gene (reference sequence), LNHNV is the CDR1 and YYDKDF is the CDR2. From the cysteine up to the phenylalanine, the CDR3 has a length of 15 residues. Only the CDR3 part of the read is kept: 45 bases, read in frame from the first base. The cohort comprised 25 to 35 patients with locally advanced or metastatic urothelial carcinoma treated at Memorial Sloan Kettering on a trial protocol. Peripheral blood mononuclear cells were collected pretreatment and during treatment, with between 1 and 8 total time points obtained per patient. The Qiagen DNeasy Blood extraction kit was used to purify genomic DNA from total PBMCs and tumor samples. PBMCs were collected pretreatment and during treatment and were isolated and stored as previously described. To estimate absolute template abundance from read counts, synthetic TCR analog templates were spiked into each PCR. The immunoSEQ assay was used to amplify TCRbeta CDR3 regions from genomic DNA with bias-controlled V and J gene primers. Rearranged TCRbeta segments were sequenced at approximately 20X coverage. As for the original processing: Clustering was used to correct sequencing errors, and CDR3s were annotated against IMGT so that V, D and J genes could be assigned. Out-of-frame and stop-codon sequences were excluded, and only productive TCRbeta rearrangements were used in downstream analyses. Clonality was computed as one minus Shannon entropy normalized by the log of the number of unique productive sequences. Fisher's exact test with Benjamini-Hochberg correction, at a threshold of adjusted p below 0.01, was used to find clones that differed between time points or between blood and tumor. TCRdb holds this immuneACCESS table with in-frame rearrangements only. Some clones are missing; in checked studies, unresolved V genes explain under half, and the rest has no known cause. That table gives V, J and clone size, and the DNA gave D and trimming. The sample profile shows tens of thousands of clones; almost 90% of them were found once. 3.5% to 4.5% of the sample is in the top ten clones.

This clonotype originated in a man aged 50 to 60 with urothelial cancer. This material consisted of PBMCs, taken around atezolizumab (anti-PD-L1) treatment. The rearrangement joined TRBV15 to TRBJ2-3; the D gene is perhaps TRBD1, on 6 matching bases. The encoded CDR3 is CATSRDPGGTDTQYF. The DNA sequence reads TGTGCCACCAGCAGAGATCCAGGGGGCACAGATACGCAGTATTTT.